This TCR beta chain emerged from a study of radiotherapy plus CTLA-4 blockade in lung cancer. As for the study in general: Objective responses were observed in around 17% of patients, and disease control was achieved by approximately 32%. Overall study findings and caveats: Clones derived from tumor TCRs expanded in blood after radiotherapy plus ipilimumab.

V was clipped by 6 bases and J by 0 bases, with 9 bases between them. This CDR3 region has 14 residues. Germline-derived CDR1 and CDR2 are ENHRY and SYGVKD. This clone showed up just a few times. What it binds is not known. Measured with immunoSEQ multiplex PCR; TCRdb has only the in-frame clones, and not every one. The sample lists some 110,000 clones, about 83% occurring once. Participants had chemo-refractory metastatic non-small-cell lung cancer and were treated with focal radiation plus ipilimumab CTLA-4 blockade. The gene calls are TRBV10-3 and TRBJ1-3, with a tentative D call TRBD1 (6 bases). The clonotype was recovered from a human donor with non-small cell lung cancer who had a partial response to radiotherapy plus ipilimumab. The sample was peripheral blood, taken from a patient treated with radiotherapy plus ipilimumab. CDR3 nucleotides: TGTGCCATCAGGGGGGCAAGCTCTGGAAACACCATATATTTT. It encodes CAIRGASSGNTIYF.